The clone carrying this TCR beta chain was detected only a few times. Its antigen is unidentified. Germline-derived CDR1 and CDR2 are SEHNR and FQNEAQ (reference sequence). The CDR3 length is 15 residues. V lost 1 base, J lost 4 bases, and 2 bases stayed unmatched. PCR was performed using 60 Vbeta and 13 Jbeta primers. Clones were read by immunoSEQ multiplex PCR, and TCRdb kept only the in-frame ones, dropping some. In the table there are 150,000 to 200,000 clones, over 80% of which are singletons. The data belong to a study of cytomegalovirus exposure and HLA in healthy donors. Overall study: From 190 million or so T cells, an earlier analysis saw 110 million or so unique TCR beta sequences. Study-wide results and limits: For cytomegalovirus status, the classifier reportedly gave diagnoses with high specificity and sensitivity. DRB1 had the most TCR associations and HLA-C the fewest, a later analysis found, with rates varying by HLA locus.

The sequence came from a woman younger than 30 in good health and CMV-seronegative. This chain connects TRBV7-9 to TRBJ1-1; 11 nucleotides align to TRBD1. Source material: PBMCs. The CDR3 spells CASSLEDRGLTEAFF. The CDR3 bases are TGTGCCAGCAGCTTAGAGGACAGGGGGCTCACTGAAGCTTTCTTT.